This TCR beta chain was sequenced for a study of blood T cell repertoires in COVID-19 (dated by TCRdb to the early 2020s). Looking at the study overall: Samples covering the acute and convalescent phases of COVID-19 were provided by collaborators in the United States, Italy and Spain. The prospective study material was composed of cDNA or gDNA derived from T cells, B-cell-depleted T cells, or PBMCs. Subjects who had been exposed to COVID-19, were actively infected with it, or had recovered from it provided the deeply sampled blood TCRbeta repertoires that made up the dataset. The repertoires were released in a freely available public database meant as a resource for research on the immune response to SARS-CoV-2. Samples were obtained from the ongoing ImmuneRACE study (first 160 participants) and from approximately 1,200 subjects provided by 6 global collaborators. Sample metadata almost always included a de-identified subject ID, COVID-19 status, age in years and sex. HLA class I and class II types, where available, came from metadata supplied by the sample provider rather than from assay-based typing. Overall results and qualifications from the work: How much clinical and demographic metadata was included differed by source and by participant, and the metadata was provided uncurated.

TCRbeta CDR3 regions were amplified from genomic DNA using the immunoSEQ Assay, a bias-controlled multiplex PCR. The source study handled its data this way. Nucleated cell counts per sample were estimated from amplification of reference gene primers within the assay. Sequence reads were collapsed and filtered to measure the absolute abundance of every unique TCRbeta CDR3 rearrangement. For each sample, productive Simpson clonality was calculated as the square root of Simpson's diversity index over productive rearrangements. In its TCRdb copy, this immuneACCESS table keeps in-frame sequences only and misses some clones. Where compared with another copy, unresolved V genes explain less than half of these, and the others have no known cause. The V and J calls and clone size are taken from that table; D and trimming were inferred from the DNA. The sample data list approximately 50,000 clones, and 89% of these were observed just once. Clones ranked in the top ten supply 25% to 35% of the sample.

Collaborating institutions collected whole blood in K2EDTA tubes following their own protocols. For TCRbeta analysis, collaborators shipped samples in one of three forms: frozen whole blood, isolated PBMCs, or DNA extracted from either of those sample types. About this clone itself: Its cognate antigen has yet to be identified. Nothing much larger sits one base from this clone, and base qualities are not available.

V loses 7 bases, J loses 3 bases, and the germline ends lie 15 bases apart. The germline V gene encodes CDR1 SQVTM and CDR2 ANQGSEA. The CDR3 goes from the cysteine to the phenylalanine over 14 residues. The kept DNA is CDR3 alone, 42 bases in frame from the first base. Recombination linked TRBV29-1 to TRBJ2-2; the D gene lacks a confident call. Sequenced input: peripheral blood. This clonotype was obtained from a woman of 80 years or more with acute or convalescent COVID-19. The DNA is TGCAGCGCCCGAGGAGATGTGGACACCGGGGAGCTGTTTTTT. Translated, this is CSARGDVDTGELFF.